Below are 18 T cell receptor beta chains sequenced from a single sample in a study of blood T cell repertoires in COVID-19. Generated by immunoSEQ multiplex PCR, the TCRdb table keeps only in-frame clones and is missing some. The table includes under 300,000 clones, 70% to 90% detected once. What was sequenced was peripheral blood. All receptors derive from a middle-aged woman who had recovered from COVID-19.

The rearrangement joins TRBV6-6 to TRBJ1-2; TRBD1 agrees at 9 bases. V shed 5 bases and J 7 bases; nucleotides not matched to a gene: 5. The CDR3 covers 13 residues. The germline V gene encodes CDR1 MNHNY and CDR2 SVGAGI (reference sequence). The CDR3 sequence: CASSNRGQGGYTF. The CDR3 region has the DNA TGTGCCAGCAGTAACAGGGGGCAGGGTGGCTACACCTTC.

CDR3 amino acids: CASSLPAGGRETQYF. The CDR3 nucleotides are TGTGCCAGCAGCTTACCGGCGGGAGGGCGGGAGACCCAGTACTTC. V usage is TRBV7-2 and J usage is TRBJ2-5; 9 nucleotides agree with TRBD2. The CDR3 has 15 residues. Unmatched junction bases numbered 6, after V lost 2 bases and J lost 5 bases. CDR1 SGHTA and CDR2 FQGNSA come from the germline V gene.

The chain carries TRBV6-6 and TRBJ1-1; 8 bases are a match to TRBD1. J was trimmed by 5 bases and V by 7 bases; bases with no gene match: 12. From germline, CDR1 is MNHNY and CDR2 SVGAGI (reference sequence). This CDR3 has 15 residues. The CDR3 sequence is CASIFRTGRWTEAFF. CDR3 in DNA: TGTGCCAGCATTTTCCGGACAGGGAGGTGGACTGAAGCTTTCTTT.

This chain links TRBV5-6 with TRBJ2-7; a weak D match, TRBD2 (5 bases). The V gene lost 3 bases and the J gene lost 3 bases, with 16 bases spanning the gap. CDR1 SGHDT and CDR2 YYEEEE come from the germline V gene. The length of the CDR3 is 15 residues. CDR3 DNA: TGTGCCAGCAGCTCGGCGGCGGGTGTGTACTACGAGCAGTACTTC. This gives the protein CASSSAAGVYYEQYF.

The J gene is TRBJ2-3, the V gene TRBV30; 7 nucleotides align to TRBD2. The junction had 5 bases not matched to a gene; V was cut back by 0 bases and J by 2 bases. The CDR3 totals 15 residues. Germline CDR1 GTSNPN, CDR2 SVGIG (reference sequence). The CDR3 DNA reads as TGTGCCTGGAGTGTTCCAGCGGGGCTCACAGATACGCAGTATTTT. This codes for CAWSVPAGLTDTQYF.

The chain combines TRBV25-1 with TRBJ2-2, with D maybe TRBD2 (6 bases). The CDR3 totals 16 residues. Per the germline V gene, CDR1 is MGHDK and CDR2 is SYGVNS. V was pared by 0 bases and J by 0 bases, with 8 bases between. The CDR3 spells CASSEYAGTNTGELFF. The CDR3 DNA reads as TGTGCCAGCAGTGAATACGCGGGAACGAACACCGGGGAGCTGTTTTTT.

J is TRBJ2-3 and V is TRBV6-5; 10 nucleotides align to TRBD2. The J segment lost 1 base and the V segment lost 8 bases, leaving 6 bases of the junction unmatched. The CDR3 sequence is 15 residues long. Germline V gene lookup returns CDR1 MNHEY and CDR2 SVGAGI. CDR3 amino acids: CASARGTSGTDTQYF. The CDR3 nucleotides read TGTGCCAGCGCCAGGGGGACTAGCGGCACAGATACGCAGTATTTT.

The genes are TRBV21-1 and TRBJ2-1; the D segment call TRBD2 is taken from the table without a DNA check. TRBV21-1 is flagged as a pseudogene. This CDR3 has 19 residues. The CDR3: CASSKLLAGGISSYNEQFF. The DNA for the CDR3 is TGTGCCAGCAGCAAACTCCTAGCGGGAGGGATTAGCTCCTACAATGAGCAGTTCTTC.

This chain uses TRBV7-3 with TRBJ2-3, with TRBD2 matching over 7 bases. Germline values: CDR1 SGHTA, CDR2 FQGTGA. The CDR3 is 15 residues long. The trim removed 5 bases at V and 6 bases at J, leaving 11 bases unmatched. CDR3 residues: CASSPRAIGGDTQYF. The CDR3 bases are TGTGCCAGCAGCCCCAGGGCCATCGGGGGGGATACGCAGTATTTT.

This clone was found once. The chain links TRBV5-1 to TRBJ2-5, with D tentatively TRBD2 (5 bases). V gave up 0 bases and J gave up 4 bases, with 16 bases separating them. The CDR3 runs to 16 residues. Germline-derived CDR1 and CDR2 are SGHRS and YFSETQ. The CDR3 nucleotides are TGCGCCAGCAGCTTGGGCGGGTGGGCCCTGCTAGAGACCCAGTACTTC. It codes for CASSLGGWALLETQYF.

The rearrangement joins TRBV9 to TRBJ1-2; a possible D gene is TRBD1 (5 bases). The CDR3 loop spans 15 amino acids. V was shortened by 0 bases and J by 3 bases, with 12 bases between the two germline ends. Germline CDR1 is SGDLS and CDR2 is YYNGEE. CDR3 DNA sequence: TGTGCCAGCAGCGTAGGCGGGCGGGGGGACTATGGCTACACCTTC. This encodes CASSVGGRGDYGYTF.

The CDR3: CASSGGGGGTYEQYV. The CDR3 coding sequence is TGTGCCAGCAGCGGCGGGGGGGGAGGCACCTACGAGCAGTACGTC. This chain links TRBV9 with TRBJ2-7; 9 bases line up with TRBD2. Germline values: CDR1 SGDLS, CDR2 YYNGEE. This CDR3 spans 15 amino acids. J lost 2 bases, V lost 3 bases, and 6 bases had no gene match.

The chain couples TRBV30 to TRBJ1-5; 7 nucleotides match TRBD1. Germline V gives CDR1 GTSNPN, CDR2 SVGIG (reference sequence). With V trimmed by 7 bases and J by 4 bases, 7 bases remained unmatched. The CDR3 contains 13 residues. The CDR3 DNA reads TGTGCCTCACAACGGGACAGAAATCAGCCCCAGCATTTT. Its translation: CASQRDRNQPQHF.

The chain recombines TRBV9 with TRBJ2-3; TRBD2 aligns across 7 bases. The CDR3 runs to 14 residues. V trimming: 3 bases; J trimming: 3 bases; junction bases outside the gene matches: 4. The germline gives CDR1 SGDLS, CDR2 YYNGEE. The CDR3 reads CASSAWGGTDTQYF. In nucleotides, the CDR3 is TGTGCCAGCAGCGCCTGGGGGGGTACAGATACGCAGTATTTT.

The rearrangement uses TRBV19 and TRBJ2-4; weak D call: TRBD1 (5 bases). CDR1 is LNHDA, CDR2 SQIVND, per germline (reference sequence). Trimming left V 8 bases short and J 4 bases short, with 12 bases between. This CDR3 is built from 13 residues. The DNA of the CDR3 is TGTGCCAGTTCCTGGGGCGGAAAAAACATTCAGTACTTC. Translation gives CASSWGGKNIQYF.

This chain connects TRBV30 to TRBJ2-3, with a weak D call TRBD1 (5 bases). Germline CDR1 GTSNPN, CDR2 SVGIG (reference sequence). The V gene lost 8 bases and the J gene lost 2 bases, with 26 bases spanning the gap. This CDR3 contains 17 residues. CDR3 coding DNA: TGTGCCGGAGCCCCCCGTTGGGGCAGGGCGAACACAGATACGCAGTATTTT. Its translation: CAGAPRWGRANTDTQYF.

The genes are TRBV20-1 and TRBJ1-5; 7 nucleotides agree with TRBD1. The ends lost 3 bases at V and 5 bases at J; junction bases unmatched: 1. The CDR3 length is 12 residues. CDR1 DFQATT and CDR2 SNEGSKA come from the germline V gene (reference sequence). This CDR3 reads CSASTGDQPQHF. Here the CDR3 DNA reads TGCAGTGCTAGTACAGGGGATCAGCCCCAGCATTTT.

The J gene is TRBJ2-7, the V gene TRBV6-2 or TRBV6-3; 7 positions agree with TRBD2. This CDR3 contains 15 residues. V lost 5 bases to trimming and J lost 6 bases; unmatched junction nucleotides: 13. Germline V gene sequence: CDR1 MNHEY, CDR2 SVGEGT. As DNA, the CDR3 is TGTGCCAGCAGTCCCCTGGGGGGGGGTAGCCGCGAGCAGTACGTC. Translated: CASSPLGGGSREQYV.